This TCR beta chain was documented in a study of post-analysis software for immune sequencing data (dated by TCRdb to the mid-2010s). Notes on the research overall: Disease courses on record covered relapsing-remitting, secondary progressive and progressive-relapsing multiple sclerosis, though some patients had no subtype annotation. The multiple sclerosis patient repertoires were compared with more than 10 previously published healthy control repertoires from donors aged about 6 to 26 years. A subset of samples was prepared in parallel using single-end sample barcoding, then pooled and co-amplified after Illumina adapter ligation. Findings and caveats that apply to the study as a whole: Strong co-clustering of samples prepared in the same batch was shown by direct clustering with F measure, prompting a batch-effect correction. The multiple sclerosis patient group was slightly younger than the control group. Normalized Chao1 diversity was significantly lower in multiple sclerosis patients than controls, suggesting substantial peripheral T-cell clonal expansion. Patients showed significantly higher frequencies than controls for a handful of TRBV segments, among them TRBV5-6, TRBV5-1 and TRBV20-1.

TCR beta repertoires were profiled from peripheral blood of about a dozen young patients with multiple sclerosis to demonstrate the VDJtools post-analysis software. The multiple sclerosis patients were children and adolescents ranging in age from roughly 6 to 16 years. This clonotype occurred a few times. It has no known antigen specificity. Qualities for individual bases were not recorded, and no much larger clone is one base off. The CDR3 measures 16 amino acids from cysteine to phenylalanine. CDR3 DNA is the only sequence kept; it has 48 bases, read in frame from the first base. The germline V gene (reference sequence) gives CDR1 as MNHNY and CDR2 as SVGAGI. The junction shows trimming of 2 bases on V and 0 bases on J, plus 12 bases between the germline ends. The library came from PCR. The sequencer was an Illumina HiSeq 2500. Unique molecular identifiers were incorporated into TCR beta cDNA libraries to reduce PCR and sequencing biases. Every 1 to 10 million input T cells yielded approximately 500,000 cDNA molecules, meaning each molecule approximated one T cell. The patient libraries were prepared and sequenced using the same protocol as the earlier healthy control dataset. Samples belonging to the same batch were prepared together, multiplexed and sequenced on a shared HiSeq lane. Per the source publication's procedure: Raw barcoded reads were processed with MIGEC, discarding single-read molecular identifier groups before consensus assembly and CDR3 extraction. VDJtools was used for post-analysis of the clonotype tables, with diversity normalized by down-sampling every dataset to the smallest sample size. In repertoire overlap clustering, CDR3 amino acid sequences, but not nucleotide sequences, were matched to correct batch-related cross-sample contamination. In TCRdb, the public reads were trimmed at Q25 with fastp and aligned with MiXCR, with productive beta chains retained. Each entry merges the rows of one CDR3 protein and shows their most common DNA and genes. TCRdb's processing, not the authors', yielded these V and J calls. This sample is represented by about 560,000 distinct CDR3 sequences; 40% to 50% of them were singletons. The ten largest account for roughly 1.7% of the sample.

The receptor was isolated from a girl under 18 with multiple sclerosis. The sequencing sample was made of blood. Rearrangement joined TRBV6-6 to TRBJ2-3; TRBD2 is a weak D gene call, 6 bases matching. This receptor carries the CDR3 CASSYPSGSSTDTQYF. The DNA sequence is TGTGCCAGCAGTTACCCCAGCGGGTCTAGCACAGATACGCAGTATTTT.